The 9 T cell receptor beta chains in this list originate from one sample, sequenced in a study of blood T cells in healthy people across ages. A sample-barcoded 5' primer and a J-beta primer mix were used in a second PCR of roughly 7 to 12 cycles. TCRdb redid the calling of the 5' RACE reads with MiXCR, one entry per CDR3 protein. The table lists fewer than 800,000 distinct CDR3 sequences, 32% of them singletons. Material: blood. The origin of the receptors is a woman over 75 in good health.

The V call is TRBV7-9, the J call TRBJ1-2; no clear D. In germline, CDR1 is SEHNR, CDR2 FQNEAQ (reference sequence). Trimming left V 7 bases short and J 5 bases short, with 26 bases between. The CDR3 consists of 17 residues. The CDR3 here is CASTRLAPPTQDYGYTF. DNA of the CDR3: TGTGCCAGCACCCGTCTTGCGCCTCCGACTCAAGATTATGGCTACACCTTC.

Worth noting for this clonotype: The junction differs from germline at one of its ends, possibly a read error. CDR3 protein: CASSRAVSSSYDEQFF. CDR3 nucleotide sequence: TGTGCCAGCAGTCGAGCGGTGTCTAGCTCCTACGATGAGCAGTTCTTC. The V and J genes are TRBV7-2 and TRBJ2-1; tentatively, D is TRBD2 (5 bases). The CDR3 is 16 amino acids. CDR1 is SGHTA and CDR2 is FQGNSA in the germline V gene. Full variable domain (rest looked up from reference TRBV7-2 and TRBJ2-1): GAGVSQSPSNKVTEKGKDVELRCDPISGHTALYWYRQSLGQGLEFLIYFQGNSAPDKSGLPSDRFSAERTGGSVSTLTIQRTQQEDSAVYLCASSRAVSSSYDEQFFGPGTRLTVL.

At least ten counts were recorded for this clonotype. The V call is TRBV10-3, the J call TRBJ2-1, with D possibly called TRBD1 or TRBD2 (5 bases each). The V end lost 5 bases, the J end lost 1 base, and 12 bases lay between the germline ends. CDR3 size: 15 residues. Germline V CDR1 and CDR2: ENHRY, SYGVKD. The CDR3 spells CAISPGPMSYNEQFF. The CDR3 nucleotides read TGTGCCATCAGTCCGGGGCCTATGTCCTACAATGAGCAGTTCTTC.

The rearrangement uses TRBV2 and TRBJ2-7, with a weak D call TRBD1 (5 bases). Germline-derived CDR1 and CDR2 are SNHLY and FYNNEI. V lost 4 bases and J lost 2, with 12 bases in between. The CDR3 runs to 14 residues. Here the CDR3 DNA reads TGTGCCAGCAGTGCGGCAGGGTTGCCCTACGAGCAGTACTTC. Its translation is CASSAAGLPYEQYF.

V is TRBV6-2 or TRBV6-3 and J is TRBJ1-5, with TRBD1 matching 8 bases. The germline V gene has CDR1 MNHEY and CDR2 SVGEGT. The CDR3 has 16 residues. V trimming: 4 bases; J trimming: 3 bases; junction bases outside the gene matches: 8. In nucleotides, the CDR3 is TGTGCCAGCAGTTCCTTGGGACAGGTTCACAATCAGCCCCAGCATTTT. This gives the protein CASSSLGQVHNQPQHF.

This rearrangement joins TRBV20-1 to TRBJ1-5, with D uncertain. This CDR3 comprises 15 residues. Per the germline V gene, CDR1 is DFQATT and CDR2 is SNEGSKA (reference sequence). The ends were cut back, 5 bases at V and 0 bases at J, with 14 bases in the middle. Here the CDR3 DNA reads TGCAGTGCTGGCCGAGGCGCATATAGCAATCAGCCCCAGCATTTT. Protein product: CSAGRGAYSNQPQHF.

The chain has TRBV4-3 and TRBJ2-3, with TRBD2 matching over 11 bases. Germline V gene data show CDR1 as LGHNA and CDR2 as YSLEER. The CDR3 runs to 18 residues. Losses at the gene ends were 0 bases for V and 0 bases for J; bases not matched to a gene: 5. The CDR3 spells CASSQETSGSTSTDTQYF. The CDR3 nucleotides are TGCGCCAGCAGCCAAGAAACTAGCGGGAGCACTAGCACAGATACGCAGTATTTT.

This clonotype was detected only a few times. J is TRBJ1-1 and V is TRBV7-9; no definite D call. V lost 5 bases, J lost 7 bases, and 11 bases lay in between. CDR1 is SEHNR, CDR2 FQNEAQ, per germline (reference sequence). The CDR3 extends over 12 amino acids. DNA of the CDR3: TGTGCCAGCAGCCTCCCCAAATTTGAAGCTTTCTTT. Protein product: CASSLPKFEAFF.

This clonotype was detected only a few times. This chain uses TRBV7-9 with TRBJ2-1; 13 positions match TRBD2. The J call is in doubt because the DNA end fits TRBJ2-7 better. The CDR3 is made up of 16 amino acids. Germline lookup yields CDR1 SEHNR and CDR2 FQNEAQ (reference sequence). For the CDR3, the DNA is TGTGCCAGCAGCTTGGGGACTAGCGGGGCCAACAATGAGCAGTACTTC. Translation gives CASSLGTSGANNEQYF.